The 7 T cell receptor beta chains reported below all come from one sample, sequenced in a study of tumor-infiltrating lymphocytes in primary liver carcinoma. A constant-region primer served to make TCR beta cDNA from roughly 500 ng total RNA. Nested multiplex PCR, run for three rounds with slightly modified ARM-PCR, yielded TCR beta libraries. Forward primers for TRBV1-TRBV30 and a C-beta reverse primer served the first two PCR rounds, at roughly 10 cycles each. TCRdb called the multiplex PCR reads again in MiXCR, with one record for every CDR3 protein. The sample has tens of thousands of distinct CDR3 sequences; more than 60% are singletons. Bulk tissue was left unsorted, and RNA and DNA were co-extracted from 20-30 mg of it. Specimen: tumor-adjacent normal liver tissue. The receptors shown here come from a woman aged 25-40 years with primary liver carcinoma and hepatitis B virus infection.

The chain has TRBV7-9 and TRBJ1-1; a possible D gene is TRBD1 (5 bases). Germline V lookup: CDR1 SEHNR, CDR2 FQNEAQ (reference sequence). The CDR3 consists of 12 residues. V dropped 6 bases and J dropped 13 bases, with 18 bases sitting between them. The CDR3 DNA reads as TGTGCCAGCAGTACAAGGGGAAGTGTTGTTTTCTTT. Translating it yields CASSTRGSVVFF.

Remarks on this clonotype: One base away lies a much larger clone, so this may be a sequencing read error. The chain joins TRBV6-4 to TRBJ2-2, with 8 bases matching TRBD2. Germline CDR1 and CDR2: MRHNA and SNTAGT. The CDR3 runs 15 residues. The CDR3 region has the DNA TGTGCCAGCAGTGACTCTAGCGGGAACACCGGGGAGCTGATTTTT. It encodes CASSDSSGNTGELIF.

As regards this clonotype: At one end the junction does not follow the germline gene, possibly because of a read error. The gene calls are TRBV11-2 and TRBJ2-7; tentatively, D is TRBD1 (7 bases). The CDR3 consists of 17 residues. In germline, CDR1 is SGHAT, CDR2 FQNNGV. The CDR3 coding sequence is TGTGACAGCAGTATCACAGGAGGGGGCTCTTGGACCTACGAACAGTACTTT. It specifies CDSSITGGGSWTYEQYF.

This clonotype occurred once. CDR3 sequence: CASRREANQPQHF. The CDR3 coding sequence is TGTGCCAGCAGGAGAGAGGCCAATCAGCCCCAGCATTTT. The rearrangement uses TRBV12-3 or TRBV12-4 and TRBJ1-5, with D unresolved. V dropped 6 bases and J dropped 3 bases, with 9 bases sitting between them. The CDR3 contains 13 residues.

This clonotype was counted once. No conserved phenylalanine or tryptophan ends this CDR3, so it is likely a read error. The rearrangement joins TRBV29-1 to TRBJ2-1; possible D gene TRBD1, 6 bases. Germline V gene lookup returns CDR1 SQVTM and CDR2 ANQGSEA. This CDR3 has 14 residues. Trimming left V 8 bases short and J 9 bases short, with 23 bases between. In DNA, the CDR3 is TGCAGCATTCGTAGGACAGTGGGTATAGGTGAGCAGTTCATC. Its protein is CSIRRTVGIGEQFI.

The rearrangement joins TRBV6-6 to TRBJ2-3; 10 bases match TRBD2. J gave up 5 bases and V 5 bases, and 10 bases lay outside the gene matches. CDR3 size: 16 residues. Germline-derived CDR1 and CDR2 are MNHNY and SVGAGI (reference sequence). The CDR3 DNA reads TGTGCCAGCAGTCTTACTTCAGGGACTAGCGTAGATACGCAGTATTTT. This gives the protein CASSLTSGTSVDTQYF.

The V call is TRBV11-2, the J call TRBJ2-3; TRBD2 aligns across 7 bases. J gave up 4 bases and V 5 bases, and 15 bases lay outside the gene matches. Germline CDR1 SGHAT, CDR2 FQNNGV. This CDR3 is built from 17 residues. In DNA form, the CDR3 reads TGTGCCAGCAGCCGTCGAGGGTGCGGGAGCCTCGCAGATACGCAGTATTTT. Its translation is CASSRRGCGSLADTQYF.